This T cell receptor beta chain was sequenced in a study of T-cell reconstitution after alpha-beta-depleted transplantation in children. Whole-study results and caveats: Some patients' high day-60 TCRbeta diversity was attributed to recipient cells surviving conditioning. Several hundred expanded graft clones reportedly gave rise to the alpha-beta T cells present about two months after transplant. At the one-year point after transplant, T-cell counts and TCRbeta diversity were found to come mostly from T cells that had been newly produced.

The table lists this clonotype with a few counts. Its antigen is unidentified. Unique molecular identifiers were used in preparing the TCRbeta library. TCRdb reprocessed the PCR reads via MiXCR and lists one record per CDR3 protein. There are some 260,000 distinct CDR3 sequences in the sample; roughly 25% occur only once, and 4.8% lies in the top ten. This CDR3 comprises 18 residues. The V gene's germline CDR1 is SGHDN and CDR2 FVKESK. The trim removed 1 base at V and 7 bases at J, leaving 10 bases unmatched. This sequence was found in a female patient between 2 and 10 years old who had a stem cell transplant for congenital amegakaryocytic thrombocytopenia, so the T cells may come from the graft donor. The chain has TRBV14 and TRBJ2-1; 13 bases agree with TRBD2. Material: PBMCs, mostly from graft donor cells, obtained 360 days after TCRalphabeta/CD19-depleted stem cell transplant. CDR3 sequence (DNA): TGTGCCAGCAGCCAAGGGACTAGCGGGAGAAATGAAGGTAATGAGCAGTTCTTC. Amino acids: CASSQGTSGRNEGNEQFF.